This paragraph reports one T cell receptor beta chain. Its target is not known. Profiling relied on immunoSEQ multiplex PCR, and the TCRdb table lists in-frame clones only, not all of them. The sample contains 98,000 or so clones, 80% of which appear only once. The time point was: after dendritic cell vaccination, including at tumor progression/relapse. PBMC were collected before vaccination, two weeks after the third vaccination, and at progression. The source of the sample is a study of glioma-infiltrating T cells after dendritic cell vaccination. Notes on the study in general: TCR clonality showed no direct relationship with survival.

V shed 2 bases and J 7 bases; nucleotides not matched to a gene: 5. This CDR3 has 14 residues. From germline, CDR1 is SGHRS and CDR2 YFSETQ. The sequence was obtained from a human donor with glioblastoma. The chain recombines TRBV5-1 with TRBJ2-1; 8 bases map to TRBD1. Material: blood, obtained after dendritic cell vaccination. The CDR3 DNA reads TGCGCCAGCAGCTTCCTGGACAGGGAAAATGAGCAGTTCTTC. It specifies CASSFLDRENEQFF.